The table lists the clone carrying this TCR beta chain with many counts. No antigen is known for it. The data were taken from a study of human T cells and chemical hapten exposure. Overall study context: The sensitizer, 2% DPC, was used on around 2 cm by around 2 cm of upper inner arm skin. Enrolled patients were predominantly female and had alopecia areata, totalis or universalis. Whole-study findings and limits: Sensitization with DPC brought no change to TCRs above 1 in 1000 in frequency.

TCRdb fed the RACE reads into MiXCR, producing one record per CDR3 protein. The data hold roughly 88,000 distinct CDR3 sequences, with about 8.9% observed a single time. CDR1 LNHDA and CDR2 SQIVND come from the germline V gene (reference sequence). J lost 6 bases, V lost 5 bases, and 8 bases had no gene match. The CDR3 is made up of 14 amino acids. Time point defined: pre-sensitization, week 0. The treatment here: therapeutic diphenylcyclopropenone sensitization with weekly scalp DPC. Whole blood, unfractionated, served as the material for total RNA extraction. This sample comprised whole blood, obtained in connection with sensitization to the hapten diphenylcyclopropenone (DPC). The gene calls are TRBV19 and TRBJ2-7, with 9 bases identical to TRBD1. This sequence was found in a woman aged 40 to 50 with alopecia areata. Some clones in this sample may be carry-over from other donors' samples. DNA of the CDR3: TGTGCCAGTAGTGACCGGGGACAGGGTGGCGAGCAGTACTTC. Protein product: CASSDRGQGGEQYF.